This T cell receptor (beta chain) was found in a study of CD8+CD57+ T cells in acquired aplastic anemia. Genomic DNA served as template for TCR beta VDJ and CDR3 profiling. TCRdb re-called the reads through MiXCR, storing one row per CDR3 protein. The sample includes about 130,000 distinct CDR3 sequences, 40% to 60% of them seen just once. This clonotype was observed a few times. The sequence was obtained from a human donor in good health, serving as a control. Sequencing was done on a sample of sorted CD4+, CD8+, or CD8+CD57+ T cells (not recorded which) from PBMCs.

The CDR3 region is CASSSGQTYEQYF. CDR3 DNA sequence: TGTGCCAGCTCGTCCGGACAGACCTACGAGCAGTACTTC. The chain joins TRBV7-2 to TRBJ2-7; a weak D match, TRBD1 (6 bases). Germline lookup yields CDR1 SGHTA and CDR2 FQGNSA. This CDR3 region has 13 residues. V was pared by 8 bases and J by 2 bases, with 13 bases between. The whole variable domain, remainder taken from reference TRBV7-2 and TRBJ2-7, is GAGVSQSPSNKVTEKGKDVELRCDPISGHTALYWYRQSLGQGLEFLIYFQGNSAPDKSGLPSDRFSAERTGGSVSTLTIQRTQQEDSAVYLCASSSGQTYEQYFGPGTRLTVT.